Below, 31 T cell receptor beta chains from the same sample are listed, as sequenced in a study of metastatic and nonmetastatic thyroid tumors. Until they underwent thyroid surgery, no patient had received any treatment. TCRdb re-processed the PCR reads through MiXCR. The sample has about 13,000 clones; approximately 28% are singletons. The sequenced material came from tumor tissue. These receptors originate from a female donor with papillary thyroid cancer or a benign thyroid nodule (not recorded which). Some clones in this sample may be carry-over from other donors' samples.

The chain combines TRBV20-1 with TRBJ2-7; D unresolved. V dropped 5 bases and J dropped 3 bases, with 20 bases sitting between them. Germline V gene sequence: CDR1 DFQATT, CDR2 SNEGSKA (reference sequence). This CDR3 has 15 amino acids. In DNA form, the CDR3 reads TGCAGTGCTTGGCTTCGGGCAAAGGGCTACTACGAGCAGTACTTC. Amino acid sequence: CSAWLRAKGYYEQYF.

About this clone itself: With a much larger clone just one base away, this may be a read error. As the CDR3 is not closed by the conserved phenylalanine or tryptophan, this likely results from a read error. The gene calls are TRBV7-9 and TRBJ2-5, with TRBD2 matching 11 bases. This CDR3 spans 14 amino acids. Germline CDR1 and CDR2: SEHNR and FQNEAQ (reference sequence). The ends lost 5 bases at V and 3 bases at J; junction bases unmatched: 2. For the CDR3, the DNA is TGTGCCAGCAGCGTACTAGCGGGAGAAGAGACCCAGTACTCC. It translates to CASSVLAGEETQYS.

This clone was counted at least ten times. The chain links TRBV19 to TRBJ1-5, with 9 bases aligning to TRBD1. Germline V gene data show CDR1 as LNHDA and CDR2 as SQIVND (reference sequence). Trimming cost V 4 bases and J 6 bases; bases outside gene matches: 1. The length of the CDR3 is 13 residues. In DNA, the CDR3 is TGTGCCAGTAGTAGGACAGGGGCTCAGCCCCAGCATTTT. The encoded protein is CASSRTGAQPQHF.

V and J are TRBV18 and TRBJ1-5; the D gene is possibly TRBD1 (5 bases). CDR1 KGHSH and CDR2 LQKENI come from the germline V gene. The CDR3 loop spans 14 amino acids. The V end was cut by 3 bases, the J end by 7 bases, with 13 bases between. CDR3: CASSPAQGLQPQHF. The CDR3 nucleotides read TGTGCCAGCTCACCGGCGCAGGGATTACAGCCCCAGCATTTT.

This rearrangement joins TRBV7-2 to TRBJ2-7; TRBD2 matches at 9 bases. Germline CDR1 is SGHTA and CDR2 is FQGNSA. This CDR3 has 14 amino acids. V lost 8 bases to trimming and J lost 2 bases; unmatched junction nucleotides: 7. The CDR3, as DNA: TGTGCCAGCCCCTTGGGGACTAGCCCCTACGAGCAGTACTTC. The encoded protein is CASPLGTSPYEQYF.

This clone is medium-sized by share. The chain joins TRBV19 to TRBJ1-1; no clear D. The CDR3 runs 11 residues. The germline gives CDR1 LNHDA, CDR2 SQIVND (reference sequence). The V end lost 8 bases, the J end lost 4 bases, and 8 bases lay between the germline ends. The CDR3 loop reads CASSPGTEAFF. In nucleotides, the CDR3 is TGTGCCAGTTCCCCCGGCACTGAAGCTTTCTTT.

There are a few counts of this clone. In nucleotides, the CDR3 is TGTGCCAGCAGCTCGGGACAGGGGATAATGGCAACTAATGAAAAACTGTTTTTT. It translates to CASSSGQGIMATNEKLFF. The chain combines TRBV28 with TRBJ1-4; 10 nucleotides match TRBD1. The CDR3 spans 18 residues. Germline values: CDR1 MDHEN, CDR2 SYDVKM. The V and J ends lost 6 bases and 0 bases, in that order; junction bases with no gene match: 10.

This clone was detected ten times or more. This chain connects TRBV11-2 to TRBJ2-1; 11 nucleotides align to TRBD2. Per the germline V gene, CDR1 is SGHAT and CDR2 is FQNNGV. The CDR3 is 18 residues long. Trimming removed 4 bases from V and 0 bases from J; junction bases left unmatched: 8. CDR3 region: CASSWTSGSLSSYNEQFF. In DNA form, the CDR3 reads TGTGCCAGCAGCTGGACTAGCGGGTCTCTTAGCTCCTACAATGAGCAGTTCTTC.

The rearrangement links TRBV20-1 to TRBJ1-2, with 8 bases identical to TRBD1. The length of the CDR3 is 14 residues. Trimming cost V 3 bases and J 8 bases; bases outside gene matches: 11. Germline V CDR1 and CDR2: DFQATT, SNEGSKA (reference sequence). The CDR3, as DNA: TGCAGTGCTAGGGTAACCACGACAGGGGACGGCTACACCTTC. Translation: CSARVTTTGDGYTF.

This clone was picked up a small number of times. In this CDR3 the conserved last residue, phenylalanine or tryptophan, is missing, so a read error is likely. CDR3 in DNA: TGCGCCAGCAGTGGACGACTAGCGGGAGCCTACGAGCAGTACTCC. This sequence encodes CASSGRLAGAYEQYS. J is TRBJ2-7 and V is TRBV10-2, with 12 positions matching TRBD2. Germline trimming cut 4 bases from V and 2 bases from J; bases unmatched to any gene: 3. The CDR3 sequence is 15 residues long. The germline gives CDR1 WSHSY, CDR2 SAAADI.

This clone is labeled as medium-sized. V and J are TRBV7-2 and TRBJ2-1; a possible D gene is TRBD1 (6 bases). The CDR3 has 14 residues. The germline CDR1 and CDR2 sequences are SGHTA and FQGNSA. V was shortened by 1 base and J by 9 bases, with 13 bases between the two germline ends. CDR3 sequence reads: CASSLGNRAGEQFF. CDR3 sequence (DNA): TGTGCCAGCAGCTTAGGAAACAGGGCTGGTGAGCAGTTCTTC.

This clone showed up many times. The chain employs TRBV19 and TRBJ2-7, with D possibly matching TRBD1 (6 bases). The V gene lost 1 base and the J gene lost 10 bases, with 11 bases spanning the gap. Germline CDR1 LNHDA, CDR2 SQIVND (reference sequence). The CDR3 runs to 12 residues. CDR3 protein: CASSIGGHRQYF. The CDR3, as DNA: TGTGCCAGTAGTATAGGGGGACACCGCCAGTACTTC.

This chain connects TRBV3-1 to TRBJ1-5, with D maybe TRBD1 (5 bases). This CDR3 has 14 residues. Deletions cut 6 bases from V and 3 bases from J, with 12 bases between. In germline, CDR1 is LGHDT, CDR2 YNNKEL (reference sequence). The CDR3 DNA reads as TGTGCCAGCAGTATCGGACAACTCAATCAGCCCCAGCATTTT. It codes for CASSIGQLNQPQHF.

The V call is TRBV30, the J call TRBJ2-3; D is perhaps TRBD1 (7 bases). Germline lookup yields CDR1 GTSNPN and CDR2 SVGIG (reference sequence). This CDR3 is built from 12 residues. Trimming removed 3 bases from V and 4 bases from J, with 8 bases in between. The CDR3 bases are TGTGCCTGGAGCAGGGGGGCAGATACGCAGTATTTT. Amino acids: CAWSRGADTQYF.

In its sample, this clone is medium-sized. The chain is built from TRBV2 and TRBJ2-2; D might be TRBD2 (6 bases). The ends were cut back, 7 bases at V and 5 bases at J, with 17 bases in the middle. CDR1 SNHLY and CDR2 FYNNEI come from the germline V gene. This CDR3 is 15 amino acids long. The CDR3 sequence is CASNVEGEETGELFF. In nucleotides, the CDR3 is TGTGCCAGCAATGTGGAGGGAGAAGAGACCGGGGAGCTGTTTTTT.

This clone was seen repeatedly, ten times or more. The chain joins TRBV18 to TRBJ1-5; 7 bases match TRBD1. Looked up from germline, CDR1 is KGHSH and CDR2 is LQKENI. The CDR3 has 18 residues. Germline trimming cut 10 bases from V and 8 bases from J; bases unmatched to any gene: 26. The CDR3, as DNA: TGTGCCATCGAACCTTATCCGACAGGGATTGGGCCTCATGAGCCCCAGCATTTT. As protein: CAIEPYPTGIGPHEPQHF.

This clone was seen ten or more times. The rearrangement links TRBV19 to TRBJ2-5, with D unresolved. The germline CDR1 and CDR2 sequences are LNHDA and SQIVND (reference sequence). V gave up 5 bases and J gave up 1 base, with 11 bases separating them. The CDR3 consists of 14 residues. This CDR3 reads CASSPLRAQETQYF. CDR3 DNA sequence: TGTGCCAGTAGTCCCCTCCGGGCCCAAGAGACCCAGTACTTC. Full variable domain (remainder filled in from reference TRBV19 and TRBJ2-5): DGGITQSPKYLFRKEGQNVTLSCEQNLNHDAMYWYRQDPGQGLRLIYYSQIVNDFQKGDIAEGYSVSREKKESFPLTVTSAQKNPTAFYLCASSPLRAQETQYFGPGTRLLVL.

This clone was seen ten or more times. The rearrangement joins TRBV3-1 to TRBJ2-7, with TRBD2 as a possible D gene (6 bases). The CDR3 consists of 15 residues. Germline CDR1 reads LGHDT; CDR2 reads YNNKEL (reference sequence). V lost 2 bases and J lost 1, with 12 bases in between. The CDR3 nucleotides read TGTGCCAGCAGCCAATCGGGGACTTTTTCCTACGAGCAGTACTTC. Translation: CASSQSGTFSYEQYF.

By share of the sample, this clone is medium-sized. The chain recombines TRBV2 with TRBJ1-1, with a weak D call TRBD1 (6 bases). CDR1 SNHLY and CDR2 FYNNEI come from the germline V gene. The V end was cut by 7 bases, the J end by 1 base, with 10 bases between. The CDR3 runs to 13 residues. CDR3 sequence reads: CASIGQPNTEAFF. The CDR3, as DNA: TGTGCCAGCATCGGACAGCCGAACACTGAAGCTTTCTTT.

This clone is labeled medium-sized. This rearrangement joins TRBV11-2 to TRBJ2-3; D call uncertain. Germline V gene lookup returns CDR1 SGHAT and CDR2 FQNNGV. V was trimmed by 3 bases and J by 0 bases, leaving 7 bases between them. The CDR3 spans 14 residues. CDR3 in DNA: TGTGCCAGCAGCTTTTTGGCCAGCACAGATACGCAGTATTTT. Translating gives CASSFLASTDTQYF.

This clone was detected many times. The chain carries TRBV12-3 or TRBV12-4 and TRBJ1-1; D ambiguous. The V and J ends lost 3 bases and 0 bases respectively, with 11 bases between them. The CDR3 spans 15 residues. CDR3 sequence: CASSFYRVMNTEAFF. The CDR3 bases are TGTGCCAGCAGTTTTTATAGGGTGATGAACACTGAAGCTTTCTTT.

The J gene is TRBJ2-1, the V gene TRBV11-1; 8 nucleotides agree with TRBD2. CDR1 is SGHAT, CDR2 FQDESV, per germline (reference sequence). The CDR3 loop spans 15 amino acids. V gave up 2 bases and J gave up 6 bases; unmatched junction bases: 6. The CDR3 DNA reads as TGTGCCAGCAGCTTATCTAGCGGGTGGGCCAATGAGCAGTTCTTC. This encodes CASSLSSGWANEQFF. Looking up the rest from reference TRBV11-1 and TRBJ2-1 gives the full variable domain: EAEVAQSPRYKITEKSQAVAFWCDPISGHATLYWYRQILGQGPELLVQFQDESVVDDSQLPKDRFSAERLKGVDSTLKIQPAELGDSAMYLCASSLSSGWANEQFFGPGTRLTVL.

The sample holds many counts of this clone. The chain employs TRBV2 and TRBJ1-4, with D uncertain. Germline lookup yields CDR1 SNHLY and CDR2 FYNNEI. V lost 3 bases and J 2 bases, leaving 7 bases between the germline ends. The CDR3 is 14 amino acids. CDR3 loop: CASSDGVTNEKLFF. In nucleotides, the CDR3 is TGTGCCAGCAGTGATGGGGTGACTAATGAAAAACTGTTTTTT.

The sample holds many counts of this clone. V usage is TRBV6-1 and J usage is TRBJ2-3; D unresolved. The CDR3 totals 15 residues. Germline CDR1 is MNHNS and CDR2 is SASEGT. Deletions cut 7 bases from V and 10 bases from J, with 24 bases between. Here the CDR3 DNA reads TGTGCCAGCAAGGAATGGGGATGGGGATACGCGGCGCAGTATTTT. It is translated as CASKEWGWGYAAQYF.

The chain recombines TRBV30 with TRBJ1-1; D remains unclear. The CDR3 covers 13 residues. Germline V gene data show CDR1 as GTSNPN and CDR2 as SVGIG (reference sequence). V was shortened by 3 bases and J by 5 bases, with 13 bases between the two germline ends. The CDR3 nucleotides are TGTGCCTGGAGCATAGGAGTGGGGACTGAAGCTTTCTTT. Translation gives CAWSIGVGTEAFF.

There are many counts of this clone. Different DNA sequences within this sample yield the same CDR3. The chain links TRBV19 to TRBJ2-3; the match to TRBD2 covers 8 bases. The trim removed 5 bases at V and 2 bases at J, leaving 6 bases unmatched. The CDR3 is 15 amino acids. Germline V gives CDR1 LNHDA, CDR2 SQIVND (reference sequence). Here the CDR3 DNA reads TGTGCCAGTAGTGGAGCGGGGGCATCCACAGATACGCAGTATTTT. Translating gives CASSGAGASTDTQYF.

This clone was observed at least ten times. The V call is TRBV28, the J call TRBJ1-6; D unclear. The V gene lost 4 bases and the J gene lost 10 bases, with 11 bases spanning the gap. This CDR3 region has 13 residues. CDR1 and CDR2 (germline): MDHEN, SYDVKM. CDR3 DNA: TGTGCCAGCAGTTCCCGGGTACTCTCACCCCTCCACTTT. It specifies CASSSRVLSPLHF.

This chain connects TRBV20-1 to TRBJ1-2; D unresolved. Germline V gene data show CDR1 as DFQATT and CDR2 as SNEGSKA (reference sequence). The V end was cut by 1 base, the J end by 5 bases, with 20 bases between. This CDR3 is 16 amino acids long. CDR3 protein: CSARAPMGGRGYGYTF. The CDR3 nucleotides are TGCAGTGCTAGAGCCCCAATGGGAGGCCGTGGGTATGGCTACACCTTC.

This clone is judged medium-sized (0.01 to 0.1%). The V call is TRBV9, the J call TRBJ1-3; no clear D gene. V was cut by 3 bases and J by 0 bases, with 7 bases left in between. This CDR3 spans 14 amino acids. The germline V gene has CDR1 SGDLS and CDR2 YYNGEE. The CDR3 region has the DNA TGTGCCAGCAGCGAAGTCATCTCTGGAAACACCATATATTTT. Translated, it gives CASSEVISGNTIYF.

This clone was counted only a few times. The same CDR3 also results from other DNA sequences found in this sample. The chain has TRBV6-1 and TRBJ1-6, with TRBD1 matching over 7 bases. The CDR3 has 12 amino acids. CDR1 MNHNS and CDR2 SASEGT come from the germline V gene. V shed 8 bases, J shed 10 bases, and the junction held 5 bases outside the gene matches. In DNA form, the CDR3 reads TGTGCCAGCGGCCAGGGGGGGTCACCCCTCCACTTT. As protein: CASGQGGSPLHF.

This clone is termed medium-sized. This chain connects TRBV5-1 to TRBJ2-3, with 8 bases aligning to TRBD2. CDR3 length equals 16 residues. CDR1 and CDR2 from the germline V gene are SGHRS and YFSETQ. V trimming: 0 bases; J trimming: 3 bases; junction bases outside the gene matches: 6. CDR3 sequence: CASSLANGGGTDTQYF. The DNA for the CDR3 is TGCGCCAGCAGCTTGGCCAACGGCGGGGGGACAGATACGCAGTATTTT.